The clone carrying this T cell receptor beta chain was observed a handful of times. The germline V gene has CDR1 SGHDT and CDR2 YYEEEE. The ends lost 4 bases at V and 4 bases at J; junction bases unmatched: 8. The CDR3 totals 15 residues. PCR amplification relied on 60 Vbeta primers (plus 13 Jbeta primers). Clones were read by immunoSEQ multiplex PCR, and TCRdb kept only the in-frame ones, dropping some. The top ten clones hold 6.2% of a sample with approximately 82,000 clones, approximately 74% of them seen once. This sample is drawn from a study of cytomegalovirus exposure and HLA in healthy donors.

Input material: PBMCs. The chain has TRBV5-6 and TRBJ1-2; 9 bases agree with TRBD1. This TCR came from a woman aged 50 to 60 in good health and CMV-seropositive. CDR3 in amino acids: CASSRDRAHFYGYTF. CDR3 bases: TGTGCCAGCAGCCGGGACAGGGCACATTTCTATGGCTACACCTTC.